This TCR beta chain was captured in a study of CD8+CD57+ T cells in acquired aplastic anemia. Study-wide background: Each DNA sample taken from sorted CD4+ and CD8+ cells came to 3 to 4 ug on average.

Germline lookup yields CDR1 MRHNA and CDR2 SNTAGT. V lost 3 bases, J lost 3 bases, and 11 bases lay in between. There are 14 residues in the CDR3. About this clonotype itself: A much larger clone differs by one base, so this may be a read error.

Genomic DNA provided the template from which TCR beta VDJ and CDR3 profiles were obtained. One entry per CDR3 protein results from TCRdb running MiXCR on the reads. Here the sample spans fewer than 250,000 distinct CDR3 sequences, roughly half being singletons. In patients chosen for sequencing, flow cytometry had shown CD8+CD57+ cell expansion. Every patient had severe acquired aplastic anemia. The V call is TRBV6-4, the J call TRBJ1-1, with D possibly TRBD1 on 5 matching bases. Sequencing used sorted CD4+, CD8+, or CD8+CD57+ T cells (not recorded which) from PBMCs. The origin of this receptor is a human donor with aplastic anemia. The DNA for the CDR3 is TGTGCCAGCAGTGAGGGACGGGGGGACACTGAAGCTTTCTTT. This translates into CASSEGRGDTEAFF.